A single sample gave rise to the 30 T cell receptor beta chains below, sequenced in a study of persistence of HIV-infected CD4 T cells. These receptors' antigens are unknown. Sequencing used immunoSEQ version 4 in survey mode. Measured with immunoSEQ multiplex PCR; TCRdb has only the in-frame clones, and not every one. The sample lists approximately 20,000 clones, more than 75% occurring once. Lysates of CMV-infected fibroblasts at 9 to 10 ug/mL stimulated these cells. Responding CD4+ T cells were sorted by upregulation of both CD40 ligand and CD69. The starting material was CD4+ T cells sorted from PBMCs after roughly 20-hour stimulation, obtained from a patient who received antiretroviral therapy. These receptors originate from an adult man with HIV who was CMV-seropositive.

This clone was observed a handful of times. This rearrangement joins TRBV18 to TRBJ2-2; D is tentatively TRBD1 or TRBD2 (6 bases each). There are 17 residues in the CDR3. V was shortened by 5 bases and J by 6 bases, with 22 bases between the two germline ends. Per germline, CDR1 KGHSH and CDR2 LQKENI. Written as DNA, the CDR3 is TGTGCCAGCTCAGCTCCCAATCGGGGGCTTGGGGCCGGGGAGCTGTTTTTT. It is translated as CASSAPNRGLGAGELFF.

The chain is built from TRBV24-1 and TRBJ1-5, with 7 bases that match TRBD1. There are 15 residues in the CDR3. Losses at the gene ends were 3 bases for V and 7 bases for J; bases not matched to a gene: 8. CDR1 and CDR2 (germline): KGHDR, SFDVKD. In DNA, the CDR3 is TGTGCCACCAGTGATCCCCGGACAGGAAGCCAGCCCCAGCATTTT. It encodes CATSDPRTGSQPQHF.

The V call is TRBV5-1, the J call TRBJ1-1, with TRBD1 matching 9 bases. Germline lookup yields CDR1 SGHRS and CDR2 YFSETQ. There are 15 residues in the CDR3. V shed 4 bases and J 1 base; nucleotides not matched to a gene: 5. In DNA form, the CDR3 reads TGCGCCAGCAGCACCCTGGGACAGGGGAACACTGAAGCTTTCTTT. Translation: CASSTLGQGNTEAFF.

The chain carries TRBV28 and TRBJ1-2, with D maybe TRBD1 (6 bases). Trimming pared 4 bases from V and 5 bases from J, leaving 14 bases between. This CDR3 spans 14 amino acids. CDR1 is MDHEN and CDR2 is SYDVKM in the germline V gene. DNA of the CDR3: TGTGCCAGCAGTTGGGGGCGGGCAGGGTATGGCTACACCTTC. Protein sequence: CASSWGRAGYGYTF.

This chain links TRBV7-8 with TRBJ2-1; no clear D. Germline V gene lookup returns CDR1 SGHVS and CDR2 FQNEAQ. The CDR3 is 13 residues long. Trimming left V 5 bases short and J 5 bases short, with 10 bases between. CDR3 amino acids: CASSPGRNNEQFF. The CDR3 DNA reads TGTGCCAGCAGCCCCGGACGGAACAATGAGCAGTTCTTC.

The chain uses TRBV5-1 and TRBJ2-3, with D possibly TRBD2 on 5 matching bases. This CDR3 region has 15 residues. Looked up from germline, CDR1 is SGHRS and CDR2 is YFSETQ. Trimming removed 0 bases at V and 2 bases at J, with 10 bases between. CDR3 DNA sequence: TGCGCCAGCAGCTTGGACGAGGGTTACACAGATACGCAGTATTTT. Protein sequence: CASSLDEGYTDTQYF.

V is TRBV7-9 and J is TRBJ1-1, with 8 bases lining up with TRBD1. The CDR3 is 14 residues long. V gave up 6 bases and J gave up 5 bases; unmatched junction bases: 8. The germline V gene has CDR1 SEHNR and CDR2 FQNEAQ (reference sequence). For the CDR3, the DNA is TGTGCCAGCAGACGGAAACAGGGGGAAACTGAAGCTTTCTTT. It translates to CASRRKQGETEAFF.

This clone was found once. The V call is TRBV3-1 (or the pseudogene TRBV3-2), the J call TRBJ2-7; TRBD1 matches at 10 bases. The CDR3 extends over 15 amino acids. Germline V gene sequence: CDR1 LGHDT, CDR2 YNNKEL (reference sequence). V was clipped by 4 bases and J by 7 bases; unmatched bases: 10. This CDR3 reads CASSPHRQGAREQYF. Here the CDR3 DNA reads TGTGCCAGCAGCCCCCATCGACAGGGGGCGCGAGAGCAGTACTTC.

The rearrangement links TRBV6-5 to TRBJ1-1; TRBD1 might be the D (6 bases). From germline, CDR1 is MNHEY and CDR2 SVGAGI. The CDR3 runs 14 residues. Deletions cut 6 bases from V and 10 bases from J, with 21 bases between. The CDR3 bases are TGTGCCAGCAGACTATCCAGGGGAGGGGTCCGAGCTTTCTTT. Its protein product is CASRLSRGGVRAFF.

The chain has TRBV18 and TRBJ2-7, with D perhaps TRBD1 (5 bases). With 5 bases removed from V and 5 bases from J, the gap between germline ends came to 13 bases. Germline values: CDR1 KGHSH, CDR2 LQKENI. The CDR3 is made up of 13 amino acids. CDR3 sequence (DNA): TGTGCCAGCTCAAAAAACCAGGGTAACGAGCAGTACTTC. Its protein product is CASSKNQGNEQYF.

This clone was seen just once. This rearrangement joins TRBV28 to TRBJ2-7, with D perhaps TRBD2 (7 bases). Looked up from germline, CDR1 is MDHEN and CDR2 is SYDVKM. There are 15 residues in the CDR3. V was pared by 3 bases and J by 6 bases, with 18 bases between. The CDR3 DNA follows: TGTGCCAGCAGTTTGGCCGCCGGGGGGCGAGGCGAGCAGTACTTC. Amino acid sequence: CASSLAAGGRGEQYF.

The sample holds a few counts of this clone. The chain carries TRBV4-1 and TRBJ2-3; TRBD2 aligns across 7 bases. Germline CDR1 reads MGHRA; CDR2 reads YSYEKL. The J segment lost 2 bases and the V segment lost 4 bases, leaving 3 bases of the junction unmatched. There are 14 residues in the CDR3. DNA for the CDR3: TGCGCCAGCAGCCGGGGGGGTCCCACAGATACGCAGTATTTT. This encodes CASSRGGPTDTQYF.

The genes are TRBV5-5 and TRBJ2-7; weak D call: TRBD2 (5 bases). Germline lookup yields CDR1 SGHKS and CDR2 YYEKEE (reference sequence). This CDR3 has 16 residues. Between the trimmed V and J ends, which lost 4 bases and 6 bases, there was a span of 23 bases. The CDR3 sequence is CASSPRGPDSVTEQYF. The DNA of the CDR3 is TGTGCCAGCAGCCCTAGAGGTCCGGACTCGGTAACCGAGCAGTACTTC.

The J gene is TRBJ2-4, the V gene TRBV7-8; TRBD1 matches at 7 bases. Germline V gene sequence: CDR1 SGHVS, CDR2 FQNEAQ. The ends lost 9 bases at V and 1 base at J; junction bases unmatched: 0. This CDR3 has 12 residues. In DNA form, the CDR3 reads TGTGCCAGGGGACAGGCCAAAAACATTCAGTACTTC. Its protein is CARGQAKNIQYF.

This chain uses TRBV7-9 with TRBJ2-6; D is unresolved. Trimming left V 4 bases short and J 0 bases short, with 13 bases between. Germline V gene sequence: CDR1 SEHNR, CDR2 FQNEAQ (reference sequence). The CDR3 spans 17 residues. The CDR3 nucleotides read TGTGCCAGCAGCTCGTCCCGGGTACTCTCTGGGGCCAACGTCCTGACTTTC. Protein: CASSSSRVLSGANVLTF.

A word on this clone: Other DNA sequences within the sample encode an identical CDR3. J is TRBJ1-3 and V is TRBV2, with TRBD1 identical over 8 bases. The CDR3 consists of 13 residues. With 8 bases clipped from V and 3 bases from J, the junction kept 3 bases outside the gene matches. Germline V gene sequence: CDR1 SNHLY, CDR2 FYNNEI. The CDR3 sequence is CASSTGVGNTIYF. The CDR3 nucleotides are TGTGCCAGCTCGACAGGGGTTGGAAACACCATATATTTT.

Written as DNA, the CDR3 is TGTGCCAGCAGCCCCAGGGAAGGGGCATGGGATGGCTACACCTTC. Translation: CASSPREGAWDGYTF. The chain recombines TRBV3-1 (or the pseudogene TRBV3-2) with TRBJ1-2, with D perhaps matching TRBD1 (5 bases). From germline, CDR1 is LGHDT and CDR2 YNNKEL (reference sequence). The CDR3 totals 15 residues. V gave up 4 bases and J gave up 6 bases, with 18 bases separating them.

CDR3 bases: TGCGCCAGCAGCCCGGGTCGGCCGGGACCCTACAATGAGCAGTTCTTC. Translating it yields CASSPGRPGPYNEQFF. The gene calls are TRBV5-1 and TRBJ2-1; D might be TRBD1 or TRBD2, each matching 5 bases. Germline V lookup: CDR1 SGHRS, CDR2 YFSETQ. V lost 4 bases to trimming and J lost 2 bases, with 16 bases between them. The CDR3 length is 16 residues. The complete variable domain, with remaining parts taken from reference TRBV5-1 and TRBJ2-1, reads KAGVTQTPRYLIKTRGQQVTLSCSPISGHRSVSWYQQTPGQGLQFLFEYFSETQRNKGNFPGRFSGRQFSNSRSEMNVSTLELGDSALYLCASSPGRPGPYNEQFFGPGTRLTVL.

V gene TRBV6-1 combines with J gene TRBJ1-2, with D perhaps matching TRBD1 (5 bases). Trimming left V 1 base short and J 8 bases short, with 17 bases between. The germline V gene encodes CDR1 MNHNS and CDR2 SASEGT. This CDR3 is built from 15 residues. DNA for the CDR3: TGTGCCAGCAGTGAAGAGGGGCAGGGAATGGGAGGCTACACCTTC. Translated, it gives CASSEEGQGMGGYTF.

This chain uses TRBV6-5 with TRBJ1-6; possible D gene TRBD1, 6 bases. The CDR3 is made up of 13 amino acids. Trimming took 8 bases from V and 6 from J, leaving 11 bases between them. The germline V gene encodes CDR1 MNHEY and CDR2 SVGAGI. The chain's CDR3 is CASSGQTNSPLHF. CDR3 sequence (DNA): TGTGCCAGCTCTGGACAGACTAATTCACCCCTCCACTTT.

The CDR3 sequence: CASRVGQGTDTQYF. The CDR3 bases are TGTGCCAGCAGGGTTGGACAGGGCACAGATACGCAGTATTTT. This chain joins TRBV2 and TRBJ2-3; TRBD1 matches 7 bases. The V gene's germline CDR1 is SNHLY and CDR2 FYNNEI. The CDR3 contains 14 residues. The V gene end was trimmed by 6 bases and the J gene end by 1 base; junction bases not matched to a gene: 4.

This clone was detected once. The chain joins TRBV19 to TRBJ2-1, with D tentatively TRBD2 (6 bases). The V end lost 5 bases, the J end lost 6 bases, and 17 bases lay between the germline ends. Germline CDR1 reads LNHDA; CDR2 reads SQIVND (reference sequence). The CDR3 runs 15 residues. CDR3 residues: CASSLQTSVGNEQFF. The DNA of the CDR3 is TGTGCCAGTAGTCTCCAGACTAGTGTCGGCAATGAGCAGTTCTTC.

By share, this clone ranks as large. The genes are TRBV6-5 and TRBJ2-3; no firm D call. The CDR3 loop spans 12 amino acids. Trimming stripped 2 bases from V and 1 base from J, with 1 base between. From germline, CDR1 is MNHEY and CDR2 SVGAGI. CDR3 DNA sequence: TGTGCCAGCAGTTACGGCACAGATACGCAGTATTTT. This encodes CASSYGTDTQYF.

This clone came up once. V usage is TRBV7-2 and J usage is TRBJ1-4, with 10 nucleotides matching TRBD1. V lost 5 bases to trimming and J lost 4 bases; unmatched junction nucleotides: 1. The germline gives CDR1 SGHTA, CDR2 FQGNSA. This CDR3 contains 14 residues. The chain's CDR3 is CASSRTGGNEKLFF. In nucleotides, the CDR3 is TGTGCCAGCAGCCGGACAGGGGGTAATGAAAAACTGTTTTTT.

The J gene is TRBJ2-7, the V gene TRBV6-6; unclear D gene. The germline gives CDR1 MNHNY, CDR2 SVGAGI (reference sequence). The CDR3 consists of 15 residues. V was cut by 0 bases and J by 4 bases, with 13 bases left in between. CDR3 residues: CASSYSGSTGYEQYF. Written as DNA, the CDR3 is TGTGCCAGCAGTTACTCCGGGTCCACGGGTTACGAGCAGTACTTC.

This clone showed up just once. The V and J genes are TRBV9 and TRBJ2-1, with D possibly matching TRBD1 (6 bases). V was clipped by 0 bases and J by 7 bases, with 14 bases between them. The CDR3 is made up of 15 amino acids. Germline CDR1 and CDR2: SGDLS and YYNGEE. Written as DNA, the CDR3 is TGTGCCAGCAGCGTAGACGGACAGAGGAGGAATGAGCAGTTCTTC. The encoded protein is CASSVDGQRRNEQFF.

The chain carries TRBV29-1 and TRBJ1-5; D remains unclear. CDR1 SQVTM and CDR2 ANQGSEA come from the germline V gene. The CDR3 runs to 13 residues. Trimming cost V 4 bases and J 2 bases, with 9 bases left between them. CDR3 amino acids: CSVVVGGNQPQHF. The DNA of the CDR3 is TGCAGCGTTGTGGTGGGTGGCAATCAGCCCCAGCATTTT.

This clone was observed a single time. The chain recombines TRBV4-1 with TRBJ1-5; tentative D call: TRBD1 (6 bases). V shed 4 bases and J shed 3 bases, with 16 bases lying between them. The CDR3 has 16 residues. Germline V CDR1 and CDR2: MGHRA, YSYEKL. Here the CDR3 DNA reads TGCGCCAGCAGCCTCGGGGGCCAGGGGTACAATCAGCCCCAGCATTTT. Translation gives CASSLGGQGYNQPQHF.

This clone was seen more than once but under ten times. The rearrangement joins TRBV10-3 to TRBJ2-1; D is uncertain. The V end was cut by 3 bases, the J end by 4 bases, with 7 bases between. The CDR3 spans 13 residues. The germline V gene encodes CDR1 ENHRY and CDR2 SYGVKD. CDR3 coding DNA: TGTGCCATCAGTGATAGGCTTTACAATGAGCAGTTCTTC. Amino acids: CAISDRLYNEQFF.

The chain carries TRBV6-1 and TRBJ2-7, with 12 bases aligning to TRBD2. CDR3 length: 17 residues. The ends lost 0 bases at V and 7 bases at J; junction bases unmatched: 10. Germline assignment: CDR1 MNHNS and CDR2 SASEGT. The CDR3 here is CASSEASGLAGHREQYF. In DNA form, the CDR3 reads TGTGCCAGCAGTGAAGCCTCGGGACTAGCGGGTCACCGGGAGCAGTACTTC.